The clone carrying this T cell receptor beta chain showed up just a few times. Its antigen is undetermined. Trimming stripped 6 bases from V and 8 bases from J, with 25 bases between. Germline V gives CDR1 SQVTM, CDR2 ANQGSEA. The CDR3 covers 15 residues. This sample was included in a study of blood T cells in healthy people across ages. Regarding the study as a whole: It was not possible, with unsorted PBMCs, to conclusively compare naive and antigen-experienced cells.

Alongside a J-beta primer mix, a sample-barcoded 5' primer served in a second PCR lasting 7 to 11 cycles. One entry per CDR3 protein, called by TCRdb with MiXCR from the 5' RACE reads. The sample holds under 2,000,000 distinct CDR3 sequences, around half seen once. The receptor's source is a woman in her forties in good health. The J gene is TRBJ1-2, the V gene TRBV29-1; possibly TRBD1 for D (6 bases). The sample taken for sequencing was blood. CDR3 sequence (DNA): TGCAGCGTAGCCCGGGACACCCAGGCCCTGGGGGGCTACACCTTC. Translation: CSVARDTQALGGYTF.